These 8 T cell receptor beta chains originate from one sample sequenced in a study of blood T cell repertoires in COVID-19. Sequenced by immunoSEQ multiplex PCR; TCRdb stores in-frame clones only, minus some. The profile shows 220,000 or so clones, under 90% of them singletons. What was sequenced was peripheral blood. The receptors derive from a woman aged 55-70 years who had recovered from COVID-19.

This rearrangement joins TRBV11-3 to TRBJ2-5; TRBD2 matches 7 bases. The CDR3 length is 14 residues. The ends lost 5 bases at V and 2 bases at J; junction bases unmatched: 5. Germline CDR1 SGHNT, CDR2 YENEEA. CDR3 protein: CASSHSSGQETQYF. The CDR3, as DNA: TGTGCCAGCAGCCATTCTAGCGGTCAAGAGACCCAGTACTTC.

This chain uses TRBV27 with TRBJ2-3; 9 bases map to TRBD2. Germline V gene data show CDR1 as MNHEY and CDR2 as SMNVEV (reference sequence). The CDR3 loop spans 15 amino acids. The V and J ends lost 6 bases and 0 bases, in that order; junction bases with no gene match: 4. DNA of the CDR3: TGTGCCAGCAGGGTAGCGGGGGTAAGCACAGATACGCAGTATTTT. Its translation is CASRVAGVSTDTQYF.

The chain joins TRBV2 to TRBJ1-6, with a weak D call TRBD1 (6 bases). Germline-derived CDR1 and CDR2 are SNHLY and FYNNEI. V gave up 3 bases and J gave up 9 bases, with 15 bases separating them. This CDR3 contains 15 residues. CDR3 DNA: TGTGCCAGCAGTGACGTCCGACAGGTCGGTTCACCCCTCCACTTT. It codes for CASSDVRQVGSPLHF.

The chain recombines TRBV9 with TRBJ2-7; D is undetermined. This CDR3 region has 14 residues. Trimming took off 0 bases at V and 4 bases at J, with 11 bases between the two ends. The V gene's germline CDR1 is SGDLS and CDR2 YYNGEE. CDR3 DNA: TGTGCCAGCAGCGTAGAGTCGAATACTTACGAGCAGTACTTC. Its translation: CASSVESNTYEQYF. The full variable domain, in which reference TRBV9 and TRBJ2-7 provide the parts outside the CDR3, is DSGVTQTPKHLITATGQRVTLRCSPRSGDLSVYWYQQSLDQGLQFLIQYYNGEERAKGNILERFSAQQFPDLHSELNLSSLELGDSALYFCASSVESNTYEQYFGPGTRLTVT.

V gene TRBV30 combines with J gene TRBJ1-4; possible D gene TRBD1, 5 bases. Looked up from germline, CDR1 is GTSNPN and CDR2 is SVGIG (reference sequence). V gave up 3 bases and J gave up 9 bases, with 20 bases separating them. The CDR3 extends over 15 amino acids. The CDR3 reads CAWRQEHGPTKKLFF. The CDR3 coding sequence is TGTGCCTGGAGACAGGAACATGGCCCGACGAAAAAACTGTTTTTT.

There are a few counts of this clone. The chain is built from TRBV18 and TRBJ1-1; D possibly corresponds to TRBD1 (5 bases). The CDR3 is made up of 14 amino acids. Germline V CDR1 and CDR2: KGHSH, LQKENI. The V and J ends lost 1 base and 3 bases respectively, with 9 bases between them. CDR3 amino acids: CASSPRPRDTEAFF. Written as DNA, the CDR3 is TGTGCCAGCTCACCACGGCCCAGGGACACTGAAGCTTTCTTT.

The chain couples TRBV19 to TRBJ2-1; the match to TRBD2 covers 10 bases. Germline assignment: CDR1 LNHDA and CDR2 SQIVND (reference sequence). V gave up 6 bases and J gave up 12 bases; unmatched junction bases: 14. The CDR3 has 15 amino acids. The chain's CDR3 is CASSPGTSVPDGQFF. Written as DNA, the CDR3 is TGTGCCAGTAGCCCCGGGACTAGCGTCCCCGATGGGCAGTTCTTC. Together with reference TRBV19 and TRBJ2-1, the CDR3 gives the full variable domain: DGGITQSPKYLFRKEGQNVTLSCEQNLNHDAMYWYRQDPGQGLRLIYYSQIVNDFQKGDIAEGYSVSREKKESFPLTVTSAQKNPTAFYLCASSPGTSVPDGQFFGPGTRLTVL.

This CDR3 is CASTLELGNEQFF. The CDR3 DNA reads as TGTGCCAGCACCTTGGAACTAGGAAATGAGCAGTTCTTC. The chain joins TRBV2 to TRBJ2-1; weak D call: TRBD2 (5 bases). This CDR3 has 13 amino acids. Germline-derived CDR1 and CDR2 are SNHLY and FYNNEI. Deletions cut 7 bases from V and 7 bases from J, with 14 bases between.